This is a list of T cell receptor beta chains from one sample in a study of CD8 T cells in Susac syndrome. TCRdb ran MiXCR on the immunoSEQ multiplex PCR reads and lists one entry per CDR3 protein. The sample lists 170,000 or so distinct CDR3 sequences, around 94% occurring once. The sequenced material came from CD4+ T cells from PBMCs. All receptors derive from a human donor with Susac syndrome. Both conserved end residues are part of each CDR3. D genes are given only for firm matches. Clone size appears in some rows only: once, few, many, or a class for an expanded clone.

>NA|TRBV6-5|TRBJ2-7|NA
CASISAGSSYEQYF
TGTGCCAGCATTAGTGCGGGGAGCTCCTACGAGCAGTACTTC
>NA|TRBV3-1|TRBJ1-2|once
CASSTFDRRGNGYTF
TGTGCCAGCAGCACTTTTGACAGGCGGGGAAATGGCTACACCTTC
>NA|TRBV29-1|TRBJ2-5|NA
CSSSGVNQETQYF
TGCAGCTCCTCAGGGGTAAACCAAGAGACCCAGTACTTC
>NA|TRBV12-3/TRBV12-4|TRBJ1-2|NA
CASSLAARGYTF
TGTGCCAGCAGTTTAGCGGCCCGTGGCTACACCTTC
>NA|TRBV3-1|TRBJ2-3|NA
CASSPGTSSTDTQYF
TGTGCCAGCAGCCCCGGGACTTCATCCACAGATACGCAGTATTTT
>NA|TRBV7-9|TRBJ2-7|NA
CATRGQGPHEQYF
TGTGCCACCCGGGGTCAAGGCCCCCACGAGCAGTACTTC
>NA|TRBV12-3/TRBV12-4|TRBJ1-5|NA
CASNLGTRGNQPQHF
TGTGCCAGCAATCTTGGGACCAGGGGAAATCAGCCCCAGCATTTT
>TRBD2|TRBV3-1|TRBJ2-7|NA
CASSHLAGEQYF
TGTGCCAGCAGCCATCTAGCGGGCGAGCAGTACTTC
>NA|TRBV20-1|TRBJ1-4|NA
CSARAPNEKLFF
TGCAGTGCTAGAGCTCCGAATGAAAAACTGTTTTTT
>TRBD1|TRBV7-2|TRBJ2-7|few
CASSLLGQAYEQYF
TGTGCCAGCAGCTTACTTGGACAGGCCTACGAGCAGTACTTC
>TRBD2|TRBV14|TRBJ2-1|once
CASSLLAGGRNEQFF
TGTGCCAGCAGCCTGCTAGCGGGGGGTCGGAATGAGCAGTTCTTC
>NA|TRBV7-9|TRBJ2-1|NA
CASSAYSGYNEQFF
TGTGCCAGCAGCGCATACAGTGGATACAATGAGCAGTTCTTC
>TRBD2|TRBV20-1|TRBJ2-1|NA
CSAPPGGGGGYNEQFF
TGCAGTGCCCCTCCCGGGGGTGGCGGGGGCTACAATGAGCAGTTCTTC
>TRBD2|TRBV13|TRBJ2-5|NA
CASSRRTSGDQETQYF
TGTGCCAGCAGCCGCCGGACTAGCGGGGACCAAGAGACCCAGTACTTC
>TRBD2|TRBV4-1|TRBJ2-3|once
CASSQARTSGETDTQYF
TGCGCCAGCAGCCAAGCCAGGACTAGCGGGGAAACAGATACGCAGTATTTT
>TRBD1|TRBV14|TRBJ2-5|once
CASSPLPSAGGKETQYF
TGTGCCAGCAGCCCTTTACCCTCGGCAGGGGGCAAGGAGACCCAGTACTTC
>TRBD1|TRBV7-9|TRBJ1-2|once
CASSFGQETGYTF
TGTGCCAGCAGCTTCGGACAGGAAACCGGCTACACCTTC
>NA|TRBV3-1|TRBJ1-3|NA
CASSYFGSSGNTIYF
TGTGCCAGCAGCTACTTTGGGAGCTCTGGAAACACCATATATTTT
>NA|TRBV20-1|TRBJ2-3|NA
CSARDVTAPRTDTQYF
TGCAGTGCTAGAGACGTGACAGCCCCCAGGACAGATACGCAGTATTTT
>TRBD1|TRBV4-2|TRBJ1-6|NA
CASSPSGQGDSPLHF
TGTGCCAGCAGCCCATCTGGACAGGGGGACTCACCCCTCCACTTT
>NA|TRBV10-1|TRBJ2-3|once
CASSERLGTQYF
TGCGCCAGCAGTGAGAGACTGGGGACGCAGTATTTT
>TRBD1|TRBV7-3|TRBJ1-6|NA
CASSAGTGALSGSPLHF
TGTGCCAGCAGCGCCGGGACAGGGGCACTTTCGGGGTCACCCCTCCACTTT
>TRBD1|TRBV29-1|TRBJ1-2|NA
CSASQGDYGYTF
TGCAGCGCTTCTCAGGGGGACTATGGCTACACCTTC
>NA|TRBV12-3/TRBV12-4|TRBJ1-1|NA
CASRILGPNTEAFF
TGTGCCAGCAGGATTCTAGGGCCTAACACTGAAGCTTTCTTT
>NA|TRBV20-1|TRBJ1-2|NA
CSARGSNYGYTF
TGCAGTGCTAGAGGGTCTAACTATGGCTACACCTTC
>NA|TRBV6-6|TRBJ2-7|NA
CASSRGTDPSYEQYF
TGTGCCAGCAGCCGCGGGACAGATCCCTCCTACGAGCAGTACTTC
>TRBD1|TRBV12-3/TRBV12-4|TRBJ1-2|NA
CASSYHRGHDYGYTF
TGTGCCAGCAGTTATCACAGGGGGCATGACTATGGCTACACCTTC
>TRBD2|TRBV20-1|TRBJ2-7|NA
CSARDPKRASGSYEQYF
TGCAGTGCTAGAGACCCCAAACGGGCTAGCGGCTCCTACGAGCAGTACTTC
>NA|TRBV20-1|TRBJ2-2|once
CSARDFRTPGTGELFF
TGCAGTGCTAGAGATTTTCGGACCCCAGGGACCGGGGAGCTGTTTTTT
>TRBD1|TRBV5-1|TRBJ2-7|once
CASSLAWDRAYEQYF
TGCGCCAGCAGCTTGGCCTGGGACAGAGCCTACGAGCAGTACTTC
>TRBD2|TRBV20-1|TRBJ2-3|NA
CSGGGGTDTQYF
TGCAGTGGCGGGGGGGGAACAGATACGCAGTATTTT
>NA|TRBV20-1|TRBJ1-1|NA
CSAIRPIGSEAFF
TGCAGTGCTATTAGGCCGATTGGATCTGAAGCTTTCTTT
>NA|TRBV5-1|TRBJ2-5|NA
CASSLGDPQETQYF
TGCGCCAGCAGCTTAGGTGACCCTCAAGAGACCCAGTACTTC
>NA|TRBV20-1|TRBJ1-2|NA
CSARRRGSTDGYTF
TGCAGTGCTAGAAGGCGCGGATCCACGGATGGCTACACCTTC
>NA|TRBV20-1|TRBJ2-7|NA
CSARDSGTSSRRSYEQYF
TGCAGTGCTAGAGATTCCGGGACCTCCTCGAGGAGATCCTACGAGCAGTACTTC
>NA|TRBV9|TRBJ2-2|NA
CASSDRTVGELFF
TGTGCCAGCAGCGACCGGACAGTTGGGGAGCTGTTTTTT
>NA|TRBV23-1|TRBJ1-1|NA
CASRHRCHTEAFF
TGCGCCAGCAGACACAGGTGCCACACTGAAGCTTTCTTT
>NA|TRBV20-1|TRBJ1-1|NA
CSAPGRPGSTEAFF
TGCAGTGCCCCCGGACGGCCGGGGAGCACTGAAGCTTTCTTT
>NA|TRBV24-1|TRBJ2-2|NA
CATGGVTGELFF
TGTGCCACCGGCGGGGTAACCGGGGAGCTGTTTTTT
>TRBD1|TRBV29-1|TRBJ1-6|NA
CSVGDSGNSPLHF
TGCAGCGTGGGGGACAGTGGGAATTCACCCCTCCACTTT
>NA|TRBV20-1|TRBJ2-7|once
CSTFGASGDEQYF
TGCAGCACCTTTGGGGCCTCCGGGGACGAGCAGTACTTC
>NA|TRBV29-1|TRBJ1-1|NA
CSVVTQNTEAFF
TGCAGCGTTGTAACACAGAACACTGAAGCTTTCTTT
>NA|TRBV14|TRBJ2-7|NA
CASKRAGRSYEQYF
TGTGCCAGCAAGCGGGCAGGGCGCTCCTACGAGCAGTACTTC
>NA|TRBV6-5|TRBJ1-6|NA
CASSYLRDSPLHF
TGTGCCAGCAGTTACCTCAGAGATTCACCCCTCCACTTT
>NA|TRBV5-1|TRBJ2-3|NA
CASSSAGGAVDTQYF
TGCGCCAGCAGCTCCGCCGGCGGGGCCGTAGATACGCAGTATTTT
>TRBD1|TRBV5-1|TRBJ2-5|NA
CASSPQGTGGETQYF
TGCGCCAGCAGCCCCCAAGGGACAGGGGGGGAGACCCAGTACTTC
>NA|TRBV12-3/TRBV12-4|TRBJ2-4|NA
CASRGPAKNIQYF
TGTGCCAGCAGGGGACCAGCCAAAAACATTCAGTACTTC
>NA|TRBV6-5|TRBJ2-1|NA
CASSYSWGNEQFF
TGTGCCAGCAGTTACTCTTGGGGGAATGAGCAGTTCTTC
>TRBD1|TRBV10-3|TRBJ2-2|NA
CAMGQGDTGELFF
TGTGCCATGGGACAGGGGGACACCGGGGAGCTGTTTTTT
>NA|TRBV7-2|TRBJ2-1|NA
CASSQNYREQFF
TGTGCCAGCAGCCAAAACTACAGGGAGCAGTTCTTC
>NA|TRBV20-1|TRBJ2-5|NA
CSASDGQETQYF
TGCAGTGCATCGGACGGACAAGAGACCCAGTACTTC
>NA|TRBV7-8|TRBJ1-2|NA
CASSLASSRLENYGYTF
TGTGCCAGCAGCTTAGCTTCATCGCGGCTAGAGAACTATGGCTACACCTTC